The clone carrying this TCR beta chain was picked up a small number of times. Its target is not known. This sample was included in a study of blood T cells in healthy people across ages. Study-wide results and caveats: Diversity was higher, and naive CD4+ cells more numerous, in long-lived donors than in aged donors. CMV infection status of these donors was not known.

Looked up from germline, CDR1 is DFQATT and CDR2 is SNEGSKA (reference sequence). The CDR3 spans 13 residues. J gave up 4 bases and V 6 bases, and 6 bases lay outside the gene matches. The authors ran a second PCR of about 7 to 11 cycles using a sample-barcoded 5' primer and a J-beta primer mix. TCRdb itself ran the 5' RACE reads through MiXCR, one entry per CDR3 protein. Altogether about 730,000 distinct CDR3 sequences are present, roughly two fifths being singletons, with the ten largest covering around a fifth. The material sequenced was blood. This chain joins TRBV20-1 and TRBJ2-3; 8 bases agree with TRBD1. The TCR was taken from an older woman in good health. The CDR3 nucleotides are TGCAGTGCCAAGACAGGGGCCCCAGATACGCAGTATTTT. Translation gives CSAKTGAPDTQYF.